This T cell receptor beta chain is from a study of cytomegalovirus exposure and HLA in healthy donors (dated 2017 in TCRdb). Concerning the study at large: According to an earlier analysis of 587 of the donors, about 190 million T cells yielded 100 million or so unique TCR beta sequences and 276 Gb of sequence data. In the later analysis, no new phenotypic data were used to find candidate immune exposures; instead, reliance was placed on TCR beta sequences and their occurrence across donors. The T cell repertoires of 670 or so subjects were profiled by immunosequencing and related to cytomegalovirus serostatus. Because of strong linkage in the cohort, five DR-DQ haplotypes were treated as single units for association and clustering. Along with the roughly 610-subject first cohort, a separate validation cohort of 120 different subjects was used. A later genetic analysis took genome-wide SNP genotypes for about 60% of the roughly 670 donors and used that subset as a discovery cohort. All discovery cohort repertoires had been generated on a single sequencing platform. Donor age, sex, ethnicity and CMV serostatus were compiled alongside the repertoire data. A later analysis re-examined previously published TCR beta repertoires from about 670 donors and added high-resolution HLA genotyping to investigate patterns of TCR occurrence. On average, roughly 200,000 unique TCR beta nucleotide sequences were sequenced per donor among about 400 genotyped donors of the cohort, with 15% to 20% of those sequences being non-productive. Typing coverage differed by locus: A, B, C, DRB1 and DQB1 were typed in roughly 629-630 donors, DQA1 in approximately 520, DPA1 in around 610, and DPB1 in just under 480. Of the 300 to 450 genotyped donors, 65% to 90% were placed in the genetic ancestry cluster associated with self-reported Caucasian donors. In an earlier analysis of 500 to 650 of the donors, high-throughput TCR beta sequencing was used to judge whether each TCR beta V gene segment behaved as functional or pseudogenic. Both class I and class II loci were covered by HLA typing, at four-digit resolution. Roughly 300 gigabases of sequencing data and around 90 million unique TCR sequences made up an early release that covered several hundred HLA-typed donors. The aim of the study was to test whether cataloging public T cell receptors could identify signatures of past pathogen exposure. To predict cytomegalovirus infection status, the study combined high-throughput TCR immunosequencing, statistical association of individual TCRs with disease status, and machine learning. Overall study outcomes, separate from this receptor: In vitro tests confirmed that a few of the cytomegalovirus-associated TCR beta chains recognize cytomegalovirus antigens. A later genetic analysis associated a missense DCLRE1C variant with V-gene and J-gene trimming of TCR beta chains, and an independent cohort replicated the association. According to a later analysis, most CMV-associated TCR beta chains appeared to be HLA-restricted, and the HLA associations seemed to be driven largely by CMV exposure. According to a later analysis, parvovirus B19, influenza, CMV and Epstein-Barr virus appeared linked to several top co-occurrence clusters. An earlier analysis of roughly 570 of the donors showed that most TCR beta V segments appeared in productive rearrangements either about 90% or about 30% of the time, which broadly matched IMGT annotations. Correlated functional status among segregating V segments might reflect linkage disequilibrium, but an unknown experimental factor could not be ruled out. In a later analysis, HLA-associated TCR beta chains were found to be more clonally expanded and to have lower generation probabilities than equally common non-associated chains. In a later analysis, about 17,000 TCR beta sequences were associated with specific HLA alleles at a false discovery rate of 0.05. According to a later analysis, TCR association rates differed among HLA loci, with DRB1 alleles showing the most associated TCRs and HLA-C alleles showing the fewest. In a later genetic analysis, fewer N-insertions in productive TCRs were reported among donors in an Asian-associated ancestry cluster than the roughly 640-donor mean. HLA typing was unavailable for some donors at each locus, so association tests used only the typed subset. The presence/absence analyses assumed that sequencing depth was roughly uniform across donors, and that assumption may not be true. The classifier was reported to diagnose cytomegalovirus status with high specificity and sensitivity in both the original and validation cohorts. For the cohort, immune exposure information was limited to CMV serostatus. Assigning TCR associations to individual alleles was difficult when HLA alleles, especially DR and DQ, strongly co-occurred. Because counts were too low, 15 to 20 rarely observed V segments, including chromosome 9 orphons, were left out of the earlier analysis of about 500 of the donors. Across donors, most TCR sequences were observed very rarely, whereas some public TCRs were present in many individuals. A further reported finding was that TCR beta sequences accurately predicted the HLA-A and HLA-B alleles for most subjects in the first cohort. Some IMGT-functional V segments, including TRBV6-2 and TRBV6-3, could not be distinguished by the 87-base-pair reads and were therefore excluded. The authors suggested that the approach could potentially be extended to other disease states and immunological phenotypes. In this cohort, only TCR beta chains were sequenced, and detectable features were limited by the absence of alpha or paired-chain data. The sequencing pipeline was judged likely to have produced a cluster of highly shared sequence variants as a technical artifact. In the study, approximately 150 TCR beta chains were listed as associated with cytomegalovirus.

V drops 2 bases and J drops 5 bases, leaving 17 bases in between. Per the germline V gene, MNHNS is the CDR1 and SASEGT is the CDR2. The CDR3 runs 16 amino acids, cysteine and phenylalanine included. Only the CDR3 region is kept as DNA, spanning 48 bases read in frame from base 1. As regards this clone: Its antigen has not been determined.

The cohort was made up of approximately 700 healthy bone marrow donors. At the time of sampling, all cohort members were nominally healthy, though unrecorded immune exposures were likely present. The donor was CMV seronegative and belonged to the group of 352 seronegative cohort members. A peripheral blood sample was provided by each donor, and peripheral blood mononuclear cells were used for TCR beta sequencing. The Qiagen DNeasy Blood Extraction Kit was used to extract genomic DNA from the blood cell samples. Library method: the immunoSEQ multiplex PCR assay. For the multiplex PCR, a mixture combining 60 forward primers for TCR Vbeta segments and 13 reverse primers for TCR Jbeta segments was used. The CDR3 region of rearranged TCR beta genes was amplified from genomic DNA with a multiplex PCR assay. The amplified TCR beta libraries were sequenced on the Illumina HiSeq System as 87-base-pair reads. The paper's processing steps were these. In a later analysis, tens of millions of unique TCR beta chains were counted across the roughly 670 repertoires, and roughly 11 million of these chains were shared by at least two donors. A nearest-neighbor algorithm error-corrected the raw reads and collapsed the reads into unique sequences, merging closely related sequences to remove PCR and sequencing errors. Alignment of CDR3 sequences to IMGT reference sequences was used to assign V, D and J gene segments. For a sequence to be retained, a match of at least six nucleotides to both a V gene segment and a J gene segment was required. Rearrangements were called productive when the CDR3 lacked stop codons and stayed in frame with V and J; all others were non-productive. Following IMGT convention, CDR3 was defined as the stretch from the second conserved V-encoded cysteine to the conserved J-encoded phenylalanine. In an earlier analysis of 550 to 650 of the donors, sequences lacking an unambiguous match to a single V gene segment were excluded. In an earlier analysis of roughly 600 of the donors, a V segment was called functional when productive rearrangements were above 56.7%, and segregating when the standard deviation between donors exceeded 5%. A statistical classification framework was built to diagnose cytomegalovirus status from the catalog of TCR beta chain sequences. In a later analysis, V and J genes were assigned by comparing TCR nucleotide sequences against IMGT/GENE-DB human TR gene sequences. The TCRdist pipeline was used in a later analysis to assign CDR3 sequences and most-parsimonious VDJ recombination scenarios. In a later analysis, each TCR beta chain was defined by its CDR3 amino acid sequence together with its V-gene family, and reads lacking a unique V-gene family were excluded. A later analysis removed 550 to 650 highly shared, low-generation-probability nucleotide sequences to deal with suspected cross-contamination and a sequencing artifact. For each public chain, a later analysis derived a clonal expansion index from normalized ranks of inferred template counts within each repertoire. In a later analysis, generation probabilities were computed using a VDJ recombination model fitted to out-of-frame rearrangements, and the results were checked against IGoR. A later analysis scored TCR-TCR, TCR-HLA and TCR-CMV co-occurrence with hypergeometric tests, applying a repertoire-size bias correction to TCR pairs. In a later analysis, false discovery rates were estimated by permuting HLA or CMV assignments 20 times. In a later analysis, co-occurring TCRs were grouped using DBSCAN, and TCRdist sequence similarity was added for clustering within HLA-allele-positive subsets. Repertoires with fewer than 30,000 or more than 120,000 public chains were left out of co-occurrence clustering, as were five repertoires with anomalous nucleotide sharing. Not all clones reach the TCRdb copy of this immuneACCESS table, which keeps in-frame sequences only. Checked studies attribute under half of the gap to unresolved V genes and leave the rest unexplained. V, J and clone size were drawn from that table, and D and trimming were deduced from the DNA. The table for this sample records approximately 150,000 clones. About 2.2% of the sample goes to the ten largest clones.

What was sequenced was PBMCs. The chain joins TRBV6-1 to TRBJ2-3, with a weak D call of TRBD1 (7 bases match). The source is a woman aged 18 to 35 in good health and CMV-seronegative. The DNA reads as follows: TGTGCCAGCAGTGAATGGGGGGACAGCCAGAGAGATACGCAGTATTTT. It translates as CASSEWGDSQRDTQYF.